This T cell receptor beta chain derives from a study of blood T cell repertoires in COVID-19. Across the whole study: Material from acute and convalescent COVID-19 was sourced from the United States, Italy and Spain. T cells, B-cell-depleted T cells, or PBMCs provided the cDNA or gDNA that served as material.

Original methodology: Reference gene primer amplification in the assay estimated nucleated cell counts. Sequencing used immunoSEQ multiplex PCR; TCRdb keeps in-frame clones, though not all of them. From that table come the V and J calls and clone size; the DNA was used to work out D and trimming. There are about 670,000 clones in the sample; over 80% occur only once, and 0.2% to 0.3% lies in the top ten. Germline V gene sequence: CDR1 GTSNPN, CDR2 SVGIG (reference sequence). V lost 0 bases to trimming and J lost 5 bases; unmatched junction nucleotides: 9. This CDR3 is built from 16 residues. Sequenced input: peripheral blood. The clonotype was recovered from a young woman with acute or convalescent COVID-19. V gene TRBV30 combines with J gene TRBJ2-1, with 8 nucleotides matching TRBD2. CDR3 nucleotides: TGTGCCTGGAGTGTATGGCGGGGGGCATCCAACAATGAGCAGTTCTTC. It encodes CAWSVWRGASNNEQFF. The whole variable domain, remainder taken from reference TRBV30 and TRBJ2-1, is SQTIHQWPATLVQPVGSPLSLECTVEGTSNPNLYWYRQAAGRGLQLLFYSVGIGQISSEVPQNLSASRPQDRQFILSSKKLLLSDSGFYLCAWSVWRGASNNEQFFGPGTRLTVL.